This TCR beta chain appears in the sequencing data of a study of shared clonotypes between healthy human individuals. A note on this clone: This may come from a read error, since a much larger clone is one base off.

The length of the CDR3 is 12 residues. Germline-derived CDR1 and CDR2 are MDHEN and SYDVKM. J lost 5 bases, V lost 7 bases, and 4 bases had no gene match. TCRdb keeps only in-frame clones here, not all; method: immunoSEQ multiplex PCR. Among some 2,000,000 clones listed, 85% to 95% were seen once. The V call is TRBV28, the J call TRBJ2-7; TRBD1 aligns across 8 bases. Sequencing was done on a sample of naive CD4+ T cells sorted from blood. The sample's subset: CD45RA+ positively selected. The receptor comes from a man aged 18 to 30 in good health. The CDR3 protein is CASMDRAHEQYF. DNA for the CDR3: TGTGCCAGCATGGACAGGGCCCACGAGCAGTACTTC. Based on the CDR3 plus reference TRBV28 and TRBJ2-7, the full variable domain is DVKVTQSSRYLVKRTGEKVFLECVQDMDHENMFWYRQDPGLGLRLIYFSYDVKMKEKGDIPEGYSVSREKKERFSLILESASTNQTSMYLCASMDRAHEQYFGPGTRLTVT.